The T cell receptor (beta chain) described here comes from a study of cytomegalovirus exposure and HLA in healthy donors. Study findings and constraints: A later analysis associated 16,951 TCR beta sequences with HLA alleles at a 0.05 false discovery rate. Published work reported that the classifier diagnosed cytomegalovirus status with high specificity and sensitivity. Most likely, a cluster of highly shared sequence variants arose as a sequencing artifact.

In the case of this clone: Its antigen remains unidentified.

PCR primers comprised 60 Vbeta and 13 Jbeta primers. Using immunoSEQ multiplex PCR, the repertoire was profiled, and TCRdb retains in-frame clones only, with some absent. There are about 97,000 clones in the sample; about a tenth occur only once, and around 4.9% lies in the top ten. There are 16 residues in the CDR3. V shed 0 bases and J shed 1 base, with 10 bases lying between them. The germline V gene encodes CDR1 MNHEY and CDR2 SVGAGI. Sequenced material: PBMCs. This rearrangement joins TRBV6-5 to TRBJ2-4, with TRBD1 as a possible D gene (7 bases). This TCR came from a man in his forties or fifties in good health and CMV-seropositive. CDR3 bases: TGTGCCAGCAGTTACTCGGAGGGGGCGGCCAAAAACATTCAGTACTTC. This translates into CASSYSEGAAKNIQYF.